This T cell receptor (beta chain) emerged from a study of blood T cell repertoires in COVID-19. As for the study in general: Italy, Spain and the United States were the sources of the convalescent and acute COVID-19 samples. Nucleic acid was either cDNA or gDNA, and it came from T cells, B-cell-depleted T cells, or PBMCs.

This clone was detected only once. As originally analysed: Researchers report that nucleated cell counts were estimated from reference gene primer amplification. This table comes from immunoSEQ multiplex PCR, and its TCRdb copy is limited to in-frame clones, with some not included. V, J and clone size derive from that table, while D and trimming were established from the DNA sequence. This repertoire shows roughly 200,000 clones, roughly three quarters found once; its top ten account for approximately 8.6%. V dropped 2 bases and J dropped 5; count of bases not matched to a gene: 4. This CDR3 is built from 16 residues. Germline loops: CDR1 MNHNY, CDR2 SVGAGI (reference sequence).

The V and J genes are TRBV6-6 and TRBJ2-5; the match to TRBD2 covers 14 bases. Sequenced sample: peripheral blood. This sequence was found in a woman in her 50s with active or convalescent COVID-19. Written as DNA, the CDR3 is TGTGCCAGCAGTTACGCGACTAGCGGGAGGGGTGAGACCCAGTACTTC. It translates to CASSYATSGRGETQYF.